This T cell receptor beta chain originates from a study of control samples from healthy donors and cancer patients. Libraries were prepared by immunoSEQ multiplex PCR; TCRdb keeps only in-frame clonotypes and omits some of them. The sample records about 130,000 clones, 80% to 95% being singletons. After removal of 3 bases from V and 8 bases from J, the junction contained 11 bases not matched to a gene. Germline lookup yields CDR1 KGHSH and CDR2 LQKENI. The CDR3 length is 16 residues. The specimen sequenced was blood. The sequence derives from a man aged 35 to 55 in good health. The gene calls are TRBV18 and TRBJ1-4; 8 positions agree with TRBD1. The CDR3 loop is CASSPAPDRGGEKLFF. CDR3 bases: TGTGCCAGCTCACCCGCTCCCGACAGGGGCGGGGAAAAACTGTTTTTT.